This T cell receptor (beta chain) is from a study of T-cell memory formation after mild COVID-19. Study overall: Each donor largely had its own TCR clusters.

MiXCR was run by TCRdb on the 5' RACE reads, yielding one entry per CDR3 protein. This table has about 320,000 distinct CDR3 sequences, roughly an eighth appearing once. The CDR3 is made up of 15 amino acids. V was cut by 1 base and J by 2 bases, with 11 bases left in between. The germline V gene has CDR1 MGHRA and CDR2 YSYEKL. Sequenced sample: PBMCs or a T cell subset sorted from them (not recorded which). The source is a young man who had mild COVID-19 (a few samples of this study predate the infection). Cell type and time point are not known. V and J are TRBV4-1 and TRBJ1-2; TRBD1 might be the D (5 bases). The CDR3 nucleotides are TGCGCCAGCAGCCAAGTGGGCAGGGAGAACTATGGCTACACCTTC. It is translated as CASSQVGRENYGYTF.